Here is one T cell receptor (beta chain) with its context. Here immunoSEQ multiplex PCR was the method, and the copy in TCRdb shows in-frame clones only, minus some. The data show a few hundred thousand clones, about 88% seen once. The data originate from a study of blood T cell repertoires in COVID-19. Those who participated ranged in age from about 18 to 95 years and resided in about two dozen US areas. All exposed participants met a person with COVID-19 within 2 weeks before entering the study. Trimming took 6 bases from V and 10 from J, leaving 16 bases between them. The CDR3 loop spans 13 amino acids. Germline V gene lookup returns CDR1 MNHEY and CDR2 SVGAGI.

This sequence was found in a woman aged 25-40 years who had been exposed to COVID-19. Sequencing used PBMCs or T cells enriched from blood (not recorded which). The chain is built from TRBV6-5 and TRBJ1-5; the D gene is possibly TRBD1 (5 bases). CDR3 DNA sequence: TGTGCCAGCAGGATCAGGGTAGAATCACCCCAGCATTTT. It encodes CASRIRVESPQHF.